This TCR beta chain was profiled in a study of shared clonotypes between healthy human individuals (dated by TCRdb to 2020 to 2022). About the study as a whole: The cohort comprised two women and a few men aged 18 to 49 years. Libraries were prepared and TCR repertoires were sequenced by different laboratories using diverse techniques, in order to increase sequencing depth and limit assay-specific biases. To estimate repertoire size and how much clonotypes are shared between individuals, the study performed deep sequencing of blood TCR repertoires from roughly five healthy adults. For each donor, CD4 naive and CD4 memory were each given three plates, CD8 naive was given two plates, and CD8 memory was given one plate. Each donor's leukapheresis produced roughly between roughly 0.85 and 9 billion PBMCs. Results the study describes overall, beyond this receptor: Sampling was restricted to blood, and TCR repertoires in tissue are likely to differ from TCR repertoires in blood. The genetic and exposure-history diversity represented was limited by the small number of donors. Higher generation probabilities were observed for clonotypes shared by all four sorted-subset donors than for non-shared clonotypes. Pairwise subsampling indicated that sequencing depth was expected to affect the degree of clonotype sharing among donors. Naive subsets generally had larger estimated clonotype richness than memory subsets did. Rarefaction of sorted-subset datasets indicated incomplete sequencing despite the large sequencing depth. Sharing across four donors was observed for 4.5% to 6.5% of naive CD4, over 3% of naive CD8, roughly 2.3% of memory CD4, and 0.4% of memory CD8 clonotypes.

Healthy HIV-negative adults with no recently reported acute infections or vaccinations were included as donors. Every donor was a Caucasian adult living in Nashville, Tennessee, USA. Magnetic negative selection was used to enrich CD4+ T cells, after which naive cells were positively selected on CD45RA and the negative fraction became the memory subset. Blood was collected by leukapheresis, and PBMCs were isolated by Ficoll-Histopaque density gradient centrifugation and then cryopreserved in liquid nitrogen vapor phase. Analytical flow cytometry was used to check the purity and quantity of each magnetically sorted T cell population. Genomic DNA was isolated from every sorted fraction and measured by UV absorbance on a Nanodrop 2000c. The CDR3 spans 16 residues, from the cysteine through the phenylalanine. Kept here is only the CDR3 DNA, which spans 48 bases and is read in frame from base 1. Unmatched junction bases come to 5, with V trimmed by 0 bases and J by 4 bases. Via the germline V gene (reference sequence), CDR1 is LNHNV and CDR2 YYDKDF.

For this clone: The target of this receptor is not known. Within one base of it there is no much larger clone, and no base qualities were kept.

Using the deep immunoSEQ assay, TCR CDR3 regions were amplified from genomic DNA by multiplex PCR. For each cell subset, the extracted genomic DNA was distributed evenly across all wells of several immunoSEQ 96-well plates, and each plate served as one replicate. Each replicate PCR for sorted subsets received approximately 220 ng genomic DNA, equal to tens of thousands of T cell genomes. Purified libraries were measured with a Qubit 3.0 fluorometer, size-checked on a Bioanalyzer 2100, and measured again with the KAPA Library Quantification kit. A separate single-read 150-cycle Illumina NextSeq 550 flow cell was used to sequence each immunoSEQ 96-well plate. Regarding the original processing steps: The immunoSEQ output contained only junctional sequences without quality scores, so filtering could not match that applied to full-length reads. Sequences were annotated with PyIR, a Python wrapper for IgBLAST v1.9, using IMGT germline references to assign V/J genes and CDR3. Reads were removed for weak V/J assignments (E-value above 1e-6), missing CDR3, stop codons, out-of-frame junctions, or ambiguous translated residues. V3J clonotypes were defined as sequences sharing the same inferred V gene, J gene, and CDR3 amino acid sequence. The percentage overlap between two repertoires was calculated by dividing the number of shared unique clonotypes by the size of the smaller repertoire. Richness of each repertoire was evaluated using RTK rarefaction, the Chao1 estimator, and Recon v2.1 estimates of unobserved clonotypes. Generation probabilities were computed with OLGA for all TCRbeta clonotypes obtained by the gDNA method from several donors. TCRdb carries this immuneACCESS record with in-frame sequences only. Its versions omit some clonotypes, under half of them owing to an unresolved V gene in the studies checked, with the rest unexplained. V, J and clone size reflect that table, while D and trimming were determined from the DNA. Counted in this sample were 2 million to 2.5 million clones; approximately 96% of them appeared once. Roughly 0.13% of the sample is in the top ten clones.

The chain links TRBV15 with TRBJ2-1; 8 central nucleotides agree with TRBD1. The TCR sequence derives from a man aged 18 to 29 in good health. Sequencing used naive CD4+ T cells sorted from blood. This specimen's cell subset or site label, per the study, means: CD45RA+ positively selected. The nucleotide sequence is given as TGTGCCACCAGCAGAGAAACGACAGGGGTGTACAATGAGCAGTTCTTC. It encodes CATSRETTGVYNEQFF.